What follows are 8 T cell receptor beta chains derived from one specimen sequenced in a study of T cells expressing NK-cell markers. TCRdb re-called the 5' RACE reads, yielding one record per CDR3 amino acid sequence without DNA. Reported are around 550,000 distinct CDR3 sequences; the ten largest clones contain roughly 3.4%. The sample comprised blood T cells: a sorted CD56 or NKG2C T cell subset, CD4+ or CD8+ T cells, or bulk PBMC T cells (not recorded which). Receptors were obtained from a man aged 18-30 years in good health.

J is TRBJ1-1 and V is TRBV10-3. Germline loops: CDR1 ENHRY, CDR2 SYGVKD. The CDR3 has 13 amino acids. CDR3: CAISEKGDTEAFF.

The V and J genes are TRBV20-1 and TRBJ2-3; as DNA is missing, the TRBD2 call by TCRdb cannot be tested. Germline V lookup: CDR1 DFQATT, CDR2 SNEGSKA (reference sequence). The CDR3 is 15 residues long. This CDR3 is CSAQRGGRLTDTQYF.

The V and J genes are TRBV11-2 and TRBJ1-1. Germline-derived CDR1 and CDR2 are SGHAT and FQNNGV. The CDR3 is made up of 15 amino acids. The CDR3 here is CASSLEAGMGTEAFF.

The chain carries TRBV5-1 and TRBJ2-7. CDR3 length: 15 residues. CDR1 is SGHRS and CDR2 is YFSETQ in the germline V gene. The CDR3 here is CASRTFSSQNYEQYF.

This chain connects TRBV24-1 to TRBJ2-5; the TRBD2 assignment by TCRdb is unverifiable without DNA. Per the germline V gene, CDR1 is KGHDR and CDR2 is SFDVKD. This CDR3 comprises 15 residues. The CDR3: CATSELAGGRETQYF.

The chain combines TRBV6-5 with TRBJ2-3; the TCRdb D gene call, TRBD1, has no DNA to confirm it. CDR3 size: 15 residues. Germline V CDR1 and CDR2: MNHEY, SVGAGI. The CDR3 sequence is CASRQVPSSTDTQYF.

The V gene is TRBV7-3, the J gene TRBJ2-1. The CDR3 contains 13 residues. CDR1 SGHTA and CDR2 FQGTGA come from the germline V gene. CDR3 region: CASSLTHTNEQFF.

The chain has TRBV12-3 or TRBV12-4 and TRBJ2-1; TCRdb gives TRBD1 as the D gene, but with no DNA this cannot be confirmed. This CDR3 is 15 amino acids long. CDR3 sequence reads: CASSIGGQIYNEQFF.